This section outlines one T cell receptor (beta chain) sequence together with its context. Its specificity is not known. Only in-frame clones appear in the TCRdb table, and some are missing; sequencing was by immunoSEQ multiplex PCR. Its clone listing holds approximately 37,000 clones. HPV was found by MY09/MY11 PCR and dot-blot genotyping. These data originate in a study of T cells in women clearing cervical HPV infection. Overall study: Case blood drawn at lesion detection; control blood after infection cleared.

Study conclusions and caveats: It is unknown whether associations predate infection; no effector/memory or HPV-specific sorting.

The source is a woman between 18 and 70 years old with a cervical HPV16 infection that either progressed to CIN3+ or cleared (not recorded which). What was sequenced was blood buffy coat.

The CDR3 loop reads CASSQEGETIETQYF. The sequenced part of the CDR3 DNA is TGTGCCAGCAGCCAGGAAGGGGAGACGATAGAGACC. The chain links TRBV5-6 to TRBJ2-5; D is tentatively TRBD1 or TRBD2 (5 bases each). The read gets to within 3 residues of the CDR3 end, and the germline J gene fills in the rest. The CDR3 runs to 15 residues. Per the germline V gene, CDR1 is SGHDT and CDR2 is YYEEEE. The V and J ends lost 4 bases and 4 bases respectively, with 17 bases between them.